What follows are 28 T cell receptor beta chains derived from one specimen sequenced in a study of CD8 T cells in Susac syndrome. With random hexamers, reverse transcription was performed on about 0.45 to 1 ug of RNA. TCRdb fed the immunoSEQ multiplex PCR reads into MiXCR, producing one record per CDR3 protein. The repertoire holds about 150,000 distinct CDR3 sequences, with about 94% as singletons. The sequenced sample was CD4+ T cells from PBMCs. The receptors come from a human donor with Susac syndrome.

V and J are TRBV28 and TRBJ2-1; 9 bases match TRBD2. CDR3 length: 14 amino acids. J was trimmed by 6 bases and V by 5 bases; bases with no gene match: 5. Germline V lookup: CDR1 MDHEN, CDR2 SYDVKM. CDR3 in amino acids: CASSPSGELNEQFF. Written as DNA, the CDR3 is TGTGCCAGCAGTCCTAGCGGGGAGCTCAATGAGCAGTTCTTC.

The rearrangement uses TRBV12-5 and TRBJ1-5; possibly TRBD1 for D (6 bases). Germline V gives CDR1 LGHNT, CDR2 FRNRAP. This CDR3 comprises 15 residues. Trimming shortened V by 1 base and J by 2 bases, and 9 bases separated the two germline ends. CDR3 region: CASGLEGGGNQPQHF. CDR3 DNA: TGTGCTAGTGGTTTGGAGGGGGGTGGCAATCAGCCCCAGCATTTT.

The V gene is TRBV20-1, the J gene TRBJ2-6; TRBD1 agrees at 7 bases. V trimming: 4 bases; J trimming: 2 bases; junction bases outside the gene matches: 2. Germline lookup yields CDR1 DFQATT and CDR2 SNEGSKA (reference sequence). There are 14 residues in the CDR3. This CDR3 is CSAMQGAGANVLTF. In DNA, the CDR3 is TGCAGTGCTATGCAGGGGGCTGGGGCCAACGTCCTGACTTTC.

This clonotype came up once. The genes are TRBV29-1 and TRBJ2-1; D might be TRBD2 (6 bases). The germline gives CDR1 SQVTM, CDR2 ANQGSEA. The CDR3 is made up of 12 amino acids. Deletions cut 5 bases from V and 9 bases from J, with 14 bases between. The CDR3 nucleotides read TGCAGCGTTAGGACTGGGAGGCTTGAGCAGTTCTTC. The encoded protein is CSVRTGRLEQFF.

The CDR3: CASSLAGSLTDTQYF. In DNA, the CDR3 is TGTGCCAGCAGTTTGGCGGGGAGCCTCACAGATACGCAGTATTTT. This sequence joins TRBV12-3 or TRBV12-4 and TRBJ2-3; D perhaps matches TRBD2 (6 bases). V shed 3 bases and J shed 2 bases, with 12 bases lying between them. This CDR3 is 15 amino acids long.

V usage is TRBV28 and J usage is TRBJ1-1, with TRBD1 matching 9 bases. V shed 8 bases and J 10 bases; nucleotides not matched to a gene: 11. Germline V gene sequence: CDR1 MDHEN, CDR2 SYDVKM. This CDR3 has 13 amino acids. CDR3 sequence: CASGLGTGLRAFF. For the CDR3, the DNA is TGTGCCAGCGGCCTCGGGACAGGGTTGCGAGCTTTCTTT.

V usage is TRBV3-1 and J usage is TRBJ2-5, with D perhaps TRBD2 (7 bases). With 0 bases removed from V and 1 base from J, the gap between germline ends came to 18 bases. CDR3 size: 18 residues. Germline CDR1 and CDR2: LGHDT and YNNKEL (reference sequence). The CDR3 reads CASSQDNLRGGLQETQYF. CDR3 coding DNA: TGTGCCAGCAGCCAAGATAATTTGAGGGGGGGCCTCCAAGAGACCCAGTACTTC.

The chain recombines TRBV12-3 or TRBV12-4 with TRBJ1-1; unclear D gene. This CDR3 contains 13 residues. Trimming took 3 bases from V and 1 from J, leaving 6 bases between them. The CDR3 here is CASSFSPNTEAFF. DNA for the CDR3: TGTGCCAGCAGTTTTTCGCCGAACACTGAAGCTTTCTTT.

CDR3 nucleotide sequence: TGCAGTGCCCTTCTTCGAGGCTACACCTTC. This codes for CSALLRGYTF. The chain recombines TRBV20-1 with TRBJ1-2, with D hard to call. This CDR3 is 10 amino acids long. V shed 6 bases and J shed 8 bases, with 10 bases lying between them. CDR1 is DFQATT and CDR2 is SNEGSKA in the germline V gene (reference sequence).

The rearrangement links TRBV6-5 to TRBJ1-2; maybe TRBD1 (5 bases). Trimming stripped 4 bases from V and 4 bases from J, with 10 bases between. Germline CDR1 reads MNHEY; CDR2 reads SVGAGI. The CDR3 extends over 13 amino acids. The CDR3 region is CASSSQGAYGYTF. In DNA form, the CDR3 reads TGTGCCAGCAGTTCCCAGGGAGCCTATGGCTACACCTTC.

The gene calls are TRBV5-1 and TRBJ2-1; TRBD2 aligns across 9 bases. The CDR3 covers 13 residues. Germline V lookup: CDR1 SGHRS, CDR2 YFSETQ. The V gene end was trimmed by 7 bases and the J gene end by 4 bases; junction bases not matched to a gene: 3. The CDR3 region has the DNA TGCGCCAGCCGGACTAGCGAATACAATGAGCAGTTCTTC. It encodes CASRTSEYNEQFF. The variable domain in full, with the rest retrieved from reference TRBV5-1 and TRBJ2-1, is KAGVTQTPRYLIKTRGQQVTLSCSPISGHRSVSWYQQTPGQGLQFLFEYFSETQRNKGNFPGRFSGRQFSNSRSEMNVSTLELGDSALYLCASRTSEYNEQFFGPGTRLTVL.

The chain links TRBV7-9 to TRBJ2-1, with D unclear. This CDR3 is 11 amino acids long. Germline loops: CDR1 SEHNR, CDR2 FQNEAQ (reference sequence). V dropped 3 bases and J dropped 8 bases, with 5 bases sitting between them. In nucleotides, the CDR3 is TGTGCCAGCAGCTTTCGTCATGAGCAGTTCTTC. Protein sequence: CASSFRHEQFF.

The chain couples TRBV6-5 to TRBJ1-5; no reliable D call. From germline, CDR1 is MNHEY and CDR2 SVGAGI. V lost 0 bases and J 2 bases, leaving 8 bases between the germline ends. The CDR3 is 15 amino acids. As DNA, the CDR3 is TGTGCCAGCAGTTACTCGAGGGTGGGCAATCAGCCCCAGCATTTT. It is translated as CASSYSRVGNQPQHF.

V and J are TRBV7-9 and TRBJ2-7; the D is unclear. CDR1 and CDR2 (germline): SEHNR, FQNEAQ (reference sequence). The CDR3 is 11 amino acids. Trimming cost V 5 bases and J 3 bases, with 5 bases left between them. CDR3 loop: CASSGNYEQYF. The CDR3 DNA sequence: TGTGCCAGCAGCGGAAACTACGAGCAGTACTTC.

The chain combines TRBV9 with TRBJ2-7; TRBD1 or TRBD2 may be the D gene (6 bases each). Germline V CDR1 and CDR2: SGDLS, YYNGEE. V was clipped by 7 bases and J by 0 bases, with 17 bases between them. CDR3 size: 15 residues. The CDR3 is CASARGRRDSYEQYF. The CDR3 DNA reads TGTGCCAGCGCCCGGGGGCGCCGTGACTCCTACGAGCAGTACTTC.

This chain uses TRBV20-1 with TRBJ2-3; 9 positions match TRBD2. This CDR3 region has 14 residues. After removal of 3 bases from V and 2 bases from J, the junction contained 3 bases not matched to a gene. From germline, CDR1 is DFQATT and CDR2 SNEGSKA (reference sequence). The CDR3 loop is CSARLAGNTDTQYF. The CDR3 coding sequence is TGCAGTGCTAGGCTAGCGGGGAACACAGATACGCAGTATTTT.

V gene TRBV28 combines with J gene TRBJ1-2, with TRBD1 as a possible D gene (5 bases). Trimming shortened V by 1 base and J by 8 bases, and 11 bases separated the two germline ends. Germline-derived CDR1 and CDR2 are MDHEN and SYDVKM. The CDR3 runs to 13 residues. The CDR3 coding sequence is TGTGCCAGCAGTTTATTGATCAGGGACGGCTACACCTTC. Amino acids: CASSLLIRDGYTF.

CDR3 sequence reads: CSAIRGQSNQPQHF. The CDR3 DNA is TGCAGTGCAATCCGAGGACAGAGCAATCAGCCCCAGCATTTT. The chain recombines TRBV20-1 with TRBJ1-5; D is possibly TRBD1 (6 bases). Germline V lookup: CDR1 DFQATT, CDR2 SNEGSKA (reference sequence). Between the trimmed V and J ends, which lost 6 bases and 1 base, there was a span of 13 bases. CDR3 length: 14 amino acids.

The CDR3 here is CASSKAAQRGSYEQYF. The CDR3 coding sequence is TGTGCCAGCAGCAAAGCGGCCCAGCGAGGGTCCTACGAGCAGTACTTC. The chain links TRBV21-1 to TRBJ2-7; no DNA check was done on the table's D call, TRBD2. TRBV21-1 is recorded as a pseudogene. The CDR3 totals 16 residues.

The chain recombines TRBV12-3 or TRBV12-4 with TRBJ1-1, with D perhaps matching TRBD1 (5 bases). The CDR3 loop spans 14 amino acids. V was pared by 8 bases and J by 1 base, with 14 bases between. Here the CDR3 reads CASRRGRQNTEAFF. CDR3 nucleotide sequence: TGTGCCAGCCGCCGGGGACGGCAGAACACTGAAGCTTTCTTT.

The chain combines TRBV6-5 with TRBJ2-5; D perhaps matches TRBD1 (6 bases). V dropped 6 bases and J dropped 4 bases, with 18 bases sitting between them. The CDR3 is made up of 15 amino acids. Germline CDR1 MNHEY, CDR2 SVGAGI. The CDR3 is CASRQGPAFRETQYF. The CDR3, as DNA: TGTGCCAGCAGACAGGGACCGGCTTTTAGAGAGACCCAGTACTTC.

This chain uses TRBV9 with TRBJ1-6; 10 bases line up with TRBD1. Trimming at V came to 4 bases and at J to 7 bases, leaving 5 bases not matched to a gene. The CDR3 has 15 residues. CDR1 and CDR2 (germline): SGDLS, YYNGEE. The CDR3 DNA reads TGTGCCAGCAGCTCCTCGGGACAGGGGAATTCACCCCTCCACTTT. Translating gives CASSSSGQGNSPLHF. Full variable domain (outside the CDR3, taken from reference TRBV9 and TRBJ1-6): DSGVTQTPKHLITATGQRVTLRCSPRSGDLSVYWYQQSLDQGLQFLIQYYNGEERAKGNILERFSAQQFPDLHSELNLSSLELGDSALYFCASSSSGQGNSPLHFGNGTRLTVT.

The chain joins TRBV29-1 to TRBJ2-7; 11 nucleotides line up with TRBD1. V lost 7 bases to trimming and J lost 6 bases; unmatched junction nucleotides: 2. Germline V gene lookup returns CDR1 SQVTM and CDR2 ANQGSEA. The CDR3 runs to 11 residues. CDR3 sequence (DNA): TGCAGCGGGACAGGGGGCGGCGAGCAGTACTTC. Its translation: CSGTGGGEQYF.

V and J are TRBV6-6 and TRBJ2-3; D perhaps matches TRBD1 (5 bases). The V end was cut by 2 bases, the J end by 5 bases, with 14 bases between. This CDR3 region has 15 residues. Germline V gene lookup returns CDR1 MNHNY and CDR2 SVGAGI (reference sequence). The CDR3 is CASSYRGIVGDTQYF. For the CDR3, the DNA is TGTGCCAGCAGTTACAGGGGAATTGTTGGAGATACGCAGTATTTT.

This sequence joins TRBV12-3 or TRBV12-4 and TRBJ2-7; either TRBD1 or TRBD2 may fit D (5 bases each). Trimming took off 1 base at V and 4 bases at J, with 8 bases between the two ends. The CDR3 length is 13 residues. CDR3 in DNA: TGTGCCAGCAGTTTAGGGGACGGATACGAGCAGTACTTC. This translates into CASSLGDGYEQYF.

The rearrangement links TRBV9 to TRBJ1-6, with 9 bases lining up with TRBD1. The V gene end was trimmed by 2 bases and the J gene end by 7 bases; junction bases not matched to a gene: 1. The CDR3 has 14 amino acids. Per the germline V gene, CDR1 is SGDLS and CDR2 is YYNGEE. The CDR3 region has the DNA TGTGCCAGCAGCGTCGGACAGGGGAATTCACCCCTCCACTTT. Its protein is CASSVGQGNSPLHF.

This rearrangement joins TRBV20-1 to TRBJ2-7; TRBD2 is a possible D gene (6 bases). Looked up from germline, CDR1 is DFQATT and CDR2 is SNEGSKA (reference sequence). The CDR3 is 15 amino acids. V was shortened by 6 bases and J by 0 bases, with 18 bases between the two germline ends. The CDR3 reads CSALPVGGSSYEQYF. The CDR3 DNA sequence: TGCAGTGCCCTTCCTGTTGGGGGGAGCTCCTACGAGCAGTACTTC.

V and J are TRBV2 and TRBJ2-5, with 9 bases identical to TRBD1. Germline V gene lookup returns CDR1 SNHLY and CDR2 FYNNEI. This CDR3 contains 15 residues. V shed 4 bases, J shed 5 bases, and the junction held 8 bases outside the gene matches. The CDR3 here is CASSAPGQGSETQYF. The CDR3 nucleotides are TGTGCCAGCAGTGCCCCGGGACAGGGATCCGAGACCCAGTACTTC.